Each of the 23 T cell receptor beta chains below was sequenced from the same sample in a study of post-analysis software for immune sequencing data. Their cognate antigens are unknown. Each TCR beta cDNA library carried unique molecular identifiers. TCRdb independently ran MiXCR on the PCR reads; one entry per CDR3 protein. Here the sample spans about 380,000 distinct CDR3 sequences, approximately 38% being singletons. Study-level points and caveats: About five TRBV segments were more frequent in patients than controls; TRBV5-6, TRBV5-1 and TRBV20-1 belonged to this group.

The source material was blood. These receptor sequences come from a girl aged 10-17 years with multiple sclerosis.

In its sample, this clonotype was seen a few times. The V and J genes are TRBV5-1 and TRBJ1-2, with 7 bases matching TRBD1. Germline V CDR1 and CDR2: SGHRS, YFSETQ. This CDR3 contains 19 residues. J was trimmed by 6 bases and V by 1 base; bases with no gene match: 21. The CDR3 loop is CASSLTYDREMTKRHGYTF. For the CDR3, the DNA is TGCGCCAGCAGCTTGACCTACGACAGGGAGATGACAAAGCGGCATGGCTACACCTTC.

V is TRBV6-5 and J is TRBJ2-1; D is uncertain. Trimming stripped 2 bases from V and 0 bases from J, with 8 bases between. The length of the CDR3 is 15 residues. Germline-derived CDR1 and CDR2 are MNHEY and SVGAGI. In DNA, the CDR3 is TGTGCCAGCAGTTACGCGCTTAGCTCCTACAATGAGCAGTTCTTC. Its protein is CASSYALSSYNEQFF.

This clonotype was recorded once. V usage is TRBV7-8 and J usage is TRBJ2-1, with D perhaps matching TRBD1 or TRBD2 (5 bases each). Germline lookup yields CDR1 SGHVS and CDR2 FQNEAQ. With 5 bases removed from V and 4 bases from J, the gap between germline ends came to 12 bases. There are 14 residues in the CDR3. Here the CDR3 DNA reads TGTGCCAGCAGCGGGGGACGGGAATACAATGAGCAGTTCTTC. It specifies CASSGGREYNEQFF.

DNA of the CDR3: TGTGCCAGCAGAGTAACAGGGGAAGGGAAGCAGCCCCAGCATTTT. The encoded protein is CASRVTGEGKQPQHF. This chain joins TRBV12-3 or TRBV12-4 and TRBJ1-5, with 7 bases aligning to TRBD1. CDR3 length: 15 amino acids. J lost 7 bases, V lost 6 bases, and 12 bases had no gene match.

J is TRBJ1-2 and V is TRBV20-1; 7 nucleotides align to TRBD1. J was trimmed by 3 bases and V by 2 bases; bases with no gene match: 9. Germline CDR1 is DFQATT and CDR2 is SNEGSKA (reference sequence). This CDR3 has 15 residues. The CDR3 sequence: CSARRGAGGDYGYTF. The CDR3 DNA follows: TGCAGTGCTAGAAGGGGGGCAGGGGGGGACTATGGCTACACCTTC.

This clonotype was counted only a few times. This chain joins TRBV27 and TRBJ1-4; D is possibly TRBD1 (6 bases). V was pared by 2 bases and J by 3 bases, with 7 bases between. The V gene's germline CDR1 is MNHEY and CDR2 SMNVEV (reference sequence). This CDR3 comprises 14 residues. CDR3 bases: TGTGCCAGCAGTTTAGCAGGGGCTAATGAAAAACTGTTTTTT. Its protein product is CASSLAGANEKLFF.

V usage is TRBV2 and J usage is TRBJ2-5, with 7 positions matching TRBD2. Germline CDR1 and CDR2: SNHLY and FYNNEI. The CDR3 length is 15 residues. Trimming removed 7 bases from V and 6 bases from J; junction bases left unmatched: 14. The CDR3 loop reads CASINLAGLGKTQYF. In DNA form, the CDR3 reads TGTGCCAGCATTAATTTAGCGGGTTTGGGAAAGACCCAGTACTTC.

In its sample, this clonotype was seen a few times. The rearrangement joins TRBV29-1 to TRBJ2-3; 7 nucleotides match TRBD1. From germline, CDR1 is SQVTM and CDR2 ANQGSEA. The trim removed 8 bases at V and 2 bases at J, leaving 10 bases unmatched. There are 14 residues in the CDR3. CDR3 sequence (DNA): TGCAGCCATGCGGACAGGCCGTACACAGATACGCAGTATTTT. Translating gives CSHADRPYTDTQYF.

This clonotype has only a few counts. This may stem from a read error, because a much larger clone lies one nucleotide away. The genes are TRBV5-1 and TRBJ2-4; no definite D call. The CDR3 is 13 residues long. The V gene's germline CDR1 is SGHRS and CDR2 YFSETQ. Deletions cut 7 bases from V and 3 bases from J, with 11 bases between. Here the CDR3 reads CASGDTLKNIQYF. The CDR3 region has the DNA TGCGCCAGCGGGGATACCCTCAAAAACATTCAGTACTTC.

This clonotype came up a few times. The chain uses TRBV7-9 and TRBJ2-7; 11 nucleotides match TRBD1. With 4 bases clipped from V and 1 base from J, the junction kept 15 bases outside the gene matches. The CDR3 runs to 19 residues. The germline V gene encodes CDR1 SEHNR and CDR2 FQNEAQ (reference sequence). The CDR3 loop is CASSSREAAGQGGSYEQYF. CDR3 sequence (DNA): TGTGCCAGCAGCTCCCGAGAAGCCGCGGGACAGGGGGGGTCCTACGAGCAGTACTTC.

This clonotype came up a few times. J is TRBJ2-7 and V is TRBV27, with D uncertain. Trimming removed 3 bases at V and 5 bases at J, with 14 bases between. CDR3 size: 14 residues. Germline V gives CDR1 MNHEY, CDR2 SMNVEV (reference sequence). The DNA for the CDR3 is TGTGCCAGCAGTTTTAACACCGTGCTTGACGAGCAGTACTTC. Translating it yields CASSFNTVLDEQYF.

This chain links TRBV7-9 with TRBJ2-5, with 7 bases fitting TRBD2. Germline assignment: CDR1 SEHNR and CDR2 FQNEAQ (reference sequence). The CDR3 consists of 16 residues. V was clipped by 2 bases and J by 1 base; unmatched bases: 7. The CDR3 sequence is CASSLPTGRRQETQYF. DNA of the CDR3: TGTGCCAGCAGCTTACCTACCGGGAGGCGCCAAGAGACCCAGTACTTC.

The chain has TRBV29-1 and TRBJ1-2, with no clear D. The CDR3 has 14 residues. The V gene lost 4 bases and the J gene lost 0 bases, with 12 bases spanning the gap. Germline V gene sequence: CDR1 SQVTM, CDR2 ANQGSEA. The CDR3 sequence is CSVVQQTSNYGYTF. As DNA, the CDR3 is TGCAGCGTTGTTCAACAGACATCTAACTATGGCTACACCTTC.

This chain connects TRBV25-1 to TRBJ1-4; no definite D call. CDR3 length equals 15 residues. Trimming cost V 3 bases and J 7 bases, with 15 bases left between them. The germline gives CDR1 MGHDK, CDR2 SYGVNS. CDR3 sequence: CASSDFGGGSEKLFF. The CDR3 nucleotides read TGTGCCAGCAGTGATTTCGGAGGTGGGAGTGAAAAACTGTTTTTT.

This clonotype has just a few counts. The chain recombines TRBV29-1 with TRBJ1-2; D remains ambiguous. This CDR3 contains 9 residues. The ends were cut back, 8 bases at V and 8 bases at J, with 9 bases in the middle. CDR1 and CDR2 from the germline V gene are SQVTM and ANQGSEA. As DNA, the CDR3 is TGCAGCCCAGAAAGGGGCTACACCTTC. It codes for CSPERGYTF.

The rearrangement uses TRBV20-1 and TRBJ1-2; 7 bases fit TRBD1. In germline, CDR1 is DFQATT, CDR2 SNEGSKA (reference sequence). The CDR3 runs to 12 residues. Losses at the gene ends were 6 bases for V and 6 bases for J; bases not matched to a gene: 7. This CDR3 reads CSAADRDDGYTF. CDR3 in DNA: TGCAGTGCGGCCGACAGGGACGATGGCTACACCTTC.

The chain couples TRBV20-1 to TRBJ1-4; a possible D gene is TRBD1 (5 bases). Germline V gene sequence: CDR1 DFQATT, CDR2 SNEGSKA (reference sequence). The CDR3 totals 16 residues. The ends were cut back, 0 bases at V and 0 bases at J, with 11 bases in the middle. Here the CDR3 reads CSARDPGGATNEKLFF. Here the CDR3 DNA reads TGCAGTGCTAGAGATCCGGGAGGGGCAACTAATGAAAAACTGTTTTTT.

This chain uses TRBV5-5 with TRBJ1-2; D is uncertain. Germline values: CDR1 SGHKS, CDR2 YYEKEE (reference sequence). This CDR3 is built from 15 residues. The V gene lost 0 bases and the J gene lost 4 bases, with 13 bases spanning the gap. DNA of the CDR3: TGTGCCAGCAGCTTGGTCGCAGAGGACCTCTATGGCTACACCTTC. Protein product: CASSLVAEDLYGYTF.

This clonotype has at least ten counts. The chain couples TRBV6-2 or TRBV6-3 to TRBJ2-2, with D maybe TRBD1 (6 bases). The CDR3 runs to 17 residues. V dropped 5 bases and J dropped 0 bases, with 16 bases sitting between them. Per germline, CDR1 MNHEY and CDR2 SVGEGT. The chain's CDR3 is CASSGTRGPANTGELFF. CDR3 bases: TGTGCCAGCAGTGGCACCAGGGGCCCAGCGAACACCGGGGAGCTGTTTTTT.

The sample holds a few counts of this clonotype. Germline is not matched at one junction end, which may reflect a read error. V and J are TRBV15 and TRBJ2-3, with no clear D. The CDR3 is made up of 13 amino acids. Germline CDR1 is LNHNV and CDR2 is YYDKDF (reference sequence). The CDR3 DNA reads TGCGCCACCAGCAGAGGCAGGCGAGATACGCAGTATTTT. This translates into CATSRGRRDTQYF.

A note on this clonotype: One junction end disagrees with the germline gene, perhaps due to a read error. The chain combines TRBV7-7 with TRBJ2-5; TRBD2 is a possible D gene (6 bases). CDR3 length: 13 residues. Germline V lookup: CDR1 SSHAT, CDR2 FNYEAQ (reference sequence). As DNA, the CDR3 is TGTGCTAGCAGCACGACTAGATTAGAGACCCAGTACTTC. The encoded protein is CASSTTRLETQYF. Full variable domain (rest looked up from reference TRBV7-7 and TRBJ2-5): GAGVSQSPRYKVTKRGQDVTLRCDPISSHATLYWYQQALGQGPEFLTYFNYEAQPDKSGLPSDRFSAERPEGSISTLTIQRTEQRDSAMYRCASSTTRLETQYFGPGTRLLVL.

This clonotype occurred a few times. This chain links TRBV28 with TRBJ1-5; the match to TRBD1 covers 8 bases. V was pared by 5 bases and J by 3 bases, with 6 bases of the junction left unmatched. Germline CDR1 and CDR2: MDHEN and SYDVKM. The CDR3 contains 15 residues. CDR3 region: CASSLQGAYNQPQHF. CDR3 sequence (DNA): TGTGCCAGCAGTCTCCAGGGGGCATACAATCAGCCCCAGCATTTT.

This chain connects TRBV18 to TRBJ2-2, with D possibly called TRBD1 or TRBD2 (5 bases each). This CDR3 region has 15 residues. CDR1 KGHSH and CDR2 LQKENI come from the germline V gene. The V end was cut by 5 bases, the J end by 0 bases, with 10 bases between. DNA of the CDR3: TGTGCCAGCTCAACCAGGGACCCGAACACCGGGGAGCTGTTTTTT. Amino acid sequence: CASSTRDPNTGELFF.